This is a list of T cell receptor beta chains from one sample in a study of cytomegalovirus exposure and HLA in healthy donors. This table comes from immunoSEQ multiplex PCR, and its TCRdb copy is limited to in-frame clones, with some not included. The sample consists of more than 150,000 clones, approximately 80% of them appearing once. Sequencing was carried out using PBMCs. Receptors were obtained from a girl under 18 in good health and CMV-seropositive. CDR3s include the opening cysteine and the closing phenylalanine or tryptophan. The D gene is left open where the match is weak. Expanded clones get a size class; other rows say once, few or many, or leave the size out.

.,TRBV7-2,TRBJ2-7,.,TGTGCCAGCAGCTTAGTCAGGGTCAGCTACGAGCAGTACTTC,CASSLVRVSYEQYF
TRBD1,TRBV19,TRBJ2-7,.,TGTGCCAGCGACAGGGTTCTTTACGAGCAGTACTTC,CASDRVLYEQYF
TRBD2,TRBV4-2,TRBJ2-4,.,TGTGCCAGCAGCCAAGATACGGCTAGCGGAAACATTCAGTACTTC,CASSQDTASGNIQYF
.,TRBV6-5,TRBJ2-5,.,TGTGCCAGCAACCCTCAGTTTCCGTACCAAGAGACCCAGTACTTC,CASNPQFPYQETQYF
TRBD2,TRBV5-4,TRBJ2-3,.,TGTGCCAGCAGCCGCGGGACTAGCGGAGCCACAGATACGCAGTATTTT,CASSRGTSGATDTQYF
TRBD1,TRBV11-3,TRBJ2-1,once,TGTGCCAGCAGCCGTTTAGGACAGGGTGTAAATGAGCAGTTCTTC,CASSRLGQGVNEQFF
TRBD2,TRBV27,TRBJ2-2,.,TGTGCCAGCAGTCTTGGACTAGATCGGGACACCGGGGAGCTGTTTTTT,CASSLGLDRDTGELFF
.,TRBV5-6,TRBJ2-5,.,TGTGCCAGCAGCTGGAGAGAGACCCAGTACTTC,CASSWRETQYF
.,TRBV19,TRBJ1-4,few,TGTGCCAGTAGTACCTCGACAGGATTGTCAACTAATGAAAAACTGTTTTTT,CASSTSTGLSTNEKLFF
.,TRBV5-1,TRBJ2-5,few,TGCGCCAGCAGCCAGACAGGAGCCTCAACGACCCAGTACTTC,CASSQTGASTTQYF
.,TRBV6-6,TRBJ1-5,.,TGTGCCAGCAGTCCGGGGACAAGCAATCAGCCCCAGCATTTT,CASSPGTSNQPQHF
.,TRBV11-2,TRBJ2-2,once,TGTGCCAGCAGCTTACCGGCTAGCTACATCACCGGGGAGCTGTTTTTT,CASSLPASYITGELFF
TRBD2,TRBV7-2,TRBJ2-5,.,TGTGCCAGCAGCAGCCCTAGCGGGAGGGGGGAGACCCAGTACTTC,CASSSPSGRGETQYF
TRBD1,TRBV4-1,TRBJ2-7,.,TGCGCCAGCAGCAAAGAGAACAGGGGACCTTACGAGCAGTACTTC,CASSKENRGPYEQYF
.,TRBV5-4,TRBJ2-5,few,TGTGCCAGCAGCCTACCCCAAGAGACCCAGTACTTC,CASSLPQETQYF
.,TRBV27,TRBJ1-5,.,TGTGCCAGCAGTTCGGATCAGCCCCAGCATTTT,CASSSDQPQHF
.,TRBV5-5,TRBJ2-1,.,TGTGCCAGCAGCCCTACTACGATCGGTGAGCAGTTCTTC,CASSPTTIGEQFF
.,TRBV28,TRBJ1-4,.,TGTGCCAGCAGTGGGGGCAGTCCTCTGGCCAATGAAAAACTGTTTTTT,CASSGGSPLANEKLFF
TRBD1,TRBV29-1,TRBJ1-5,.,TGCAGCGCCCGGGACAGGGGCCCTCCTGGGGCCCAGCATTTT,CSARDRGPPGAQHF
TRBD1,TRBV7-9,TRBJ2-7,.,TGTGCCAGCAGCTCCCGACAGGGAGCCTACGAGCAGTACTTC,CASSSRQGAYEQYF
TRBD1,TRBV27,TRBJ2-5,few,TGTGCCAGCAGTCAAGGACAGGTTCAGTACTTC,CASSQGQVQYF
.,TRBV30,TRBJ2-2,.,TGTGCCTGGAGTGTCAGGGGACCCCGGGTCGGGGAGCTGTTTTTT,CAWSVRGPRVGELFF
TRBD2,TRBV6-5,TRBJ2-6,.,TGTGCCAGCAGTTACTCAGCGGGAGCTGGGGCCAACGTCCTGACTTTC,CASSYSAGAGANVLTF
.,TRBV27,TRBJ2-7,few,TGTGCCAGCAGTTTAAACGGGGGATATTACGAGCAGTACTTC,CASSLNGGYYEQYF
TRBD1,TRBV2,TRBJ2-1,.,TGTGCCAGCAGTGATCCGGGACAGGGGTCCTACAATGAGCAGTTCTTC,CASSDPGQGSYNEQFF
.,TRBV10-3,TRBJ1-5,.,TGTGCCATCAGTGATTGGACAGGCAATCAGCCCCAGCATTTT,CAISDWTGNQPQHF
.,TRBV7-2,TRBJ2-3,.,TGTGCCAGCAGCTTAGCGGCAGGGTCCGGAGATACGCAGTATTTT,CASSLAAGSGDTQYF
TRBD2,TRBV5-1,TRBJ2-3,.,TGCGCCAGCAGCCTGGAGCGGGAGTTGACAGATACGCAGTATTTT,CASSLERELTDTQYF
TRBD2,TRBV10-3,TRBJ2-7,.,TGTGCCATCAGTACAATACCGGGACTAGGCAATCGCGGGCAGTACTTC,CAISTIPGLGNRGQYF
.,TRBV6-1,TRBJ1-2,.,TGTGCCAGCAGTGAATCCCCCATCCAGGCTAACTATGGCTACACCTTC,CASSESPIQANYGYTF
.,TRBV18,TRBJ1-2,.,TGTGCCAGCTCACCACCCACGGGGGCTAACTATGGCTACACCTTC,CASSPPTGANYGYTF
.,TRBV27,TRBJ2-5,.,TGTGCCAGCAGTTTAGAAGGAGAAGAGACCCAGTACTTC,CASSLEGEETQYF
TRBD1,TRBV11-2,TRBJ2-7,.,TGTGCCAGCAGCTTAGGGGGACAGGGGTTCTACGAGCAGTACTTC,CASSLGGQGFYEQYF
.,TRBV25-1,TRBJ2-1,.,TGTGCCAGCAGTGAATATGTCTCGGGAGAGGTCTACAATGAGCAGTTCTTC,CASSEYVSGEVYNEQFF
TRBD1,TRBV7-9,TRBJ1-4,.,TGTGCCAGCAGCTTAGGGACAGGCCTTAATGAAAAACTGTTTTTT,CASSLGTGLNEKLFF
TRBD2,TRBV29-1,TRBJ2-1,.,TGCAGCGTTGAAAGCCTAGCGGGAAGTAAGCAGTTCTTC,CSVESLAGSKQFF
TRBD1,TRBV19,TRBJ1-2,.,TGTGCCAGTACTATGAGGGGGCTTGGCTACACCTTC,CASTMRGLGYTF
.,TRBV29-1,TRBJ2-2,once,TGCAGCGTCCAGATGAACACCGGGGAGCTGTTTTTT,CSVQMNTGELFF
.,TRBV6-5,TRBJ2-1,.,TGTGCCAGCAGTTACTTACGTAGACATTTTATGTATGAGCAGTTCTTC,CASSYLRRHFMYEQFF
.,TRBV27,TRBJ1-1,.,TGTGCCAGCAGTTTCGCGGGCCGGCCATACACTGAAGCTTTCTTT,CASSFAGRPYTEAFF
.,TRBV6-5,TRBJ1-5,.,TGTGCCAGCAGTTATCTAGGAACCTCCGGCAATCAGCCCCAGCATTTT,CASSYLGTSGNQPQHF
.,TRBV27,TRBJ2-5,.,TGTGCCAGCGCCGGGTCAGGGGAGACCCAGTACTTC,CASAGSGETQYF
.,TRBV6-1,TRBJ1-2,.,TGTGCCAGCAGTGAAGCGCGGGGGGGATATGGCTACACCTTC,CASSEARGGYGYTF
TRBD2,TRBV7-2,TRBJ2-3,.,TGTGCCAGCAGCTTCCCGGGACTAGCGACCACAGATACGCAGTATTTT,CASSFPGLATTDTQYF
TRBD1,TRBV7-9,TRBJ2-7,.,TGTGCCAGCAGCTCTTGGACAGGCGCTCCCTACGAGCAGTACTTC,CASSSWTGAPYEQYF
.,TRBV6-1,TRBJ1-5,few,TGTGCCAGCGGTAAGGCAGGGAATCAGCCCCAGCATTTT,CASGKAGNQPQHF
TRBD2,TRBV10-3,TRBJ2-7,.,TGTGCCATCAGTGAGTTAGCGGGAAGCTCCTACGAGCAGTACTTC,CAISELAGSSYEQYF
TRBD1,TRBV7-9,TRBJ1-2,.,TGTGCCAGCAGCCCAACAGGGGTGTATGGCTACACCTTC,CASSPTGVYGYTF
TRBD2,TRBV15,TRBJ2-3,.,TGTGCCACCAGCAGAGATCTAGGCCTCGGACTAGTGACCACAGATACGCAGTATTTT,CATSRDLGLGLVTTDTQYF
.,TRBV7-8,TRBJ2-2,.,TGTGCCAGCATCCTACAGGGCGCTATCGGGGAGCTGTTTTTT,CASILQGAIGELFF
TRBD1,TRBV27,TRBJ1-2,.,TGTGCCAGCAGGACAGGGGGTTATGGCTACACCTTC,CASRTGGYGYTF
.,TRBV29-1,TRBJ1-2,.,TGCAGCGTTGAAGAGGGGGGGGGAGGCTACACCTTC,CSVEEGGGGYTF
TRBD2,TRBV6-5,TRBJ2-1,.,TGTGCCAGCGGAGCGGGGTCGAGCTCCTACAATGAGCAGTTCTTC,CASGAGSSSYNEQFF
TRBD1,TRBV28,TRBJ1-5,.,TGTGCCAGCAGTTTTGGCGGGACAGGGTATCCTCAGCCCCAGCATTTT,CASSFGGTGYPQPQHF
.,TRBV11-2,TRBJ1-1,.,TGTGCCAGCAGCTTAGAGGGGGGGAAGAACACTGAAGCTTTCTTT,CASSLEGGKNTEAFF
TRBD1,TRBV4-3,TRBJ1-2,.,TGCGCCAGCAGCCACAAAGGAGGGGGCGTTGGCTATGGCTACACCTTC,CASSHKGGGVGYGYTF
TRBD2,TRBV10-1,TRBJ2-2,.,TGCGCCAGCAGTGTGGGACTAGCGGGATCACCCAACACCGGGGAGCTGTTTTTT,CASSVGLAGSPNTGELFF
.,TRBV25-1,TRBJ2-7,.,TGTGCCAGCAAAGAGGGCGGTAGCTCCTACGAGCAGTACTTC,CASKEGGSSYEQYF
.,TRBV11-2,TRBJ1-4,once,TGTGCCAGCAGCTTAAACATAGCAGCCAAACTGTTTTTT,CASSLNIAAKLFF
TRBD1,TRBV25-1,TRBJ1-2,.,TGTGCCAGCAGTGAGCGACAGGGCGACAACTATGGCTACACCTTC,CASSERQGDNYGYTF